The clone carrying this T cell receptor beta chain has more than one count but fewer than ten. Its antigen remains unidentified. For the second PCR, which ran for roughly 6 to 11 cycles, a sample-barcoded 5' primer and a J-beta primer mix were used. TCRdb reanalysed the 5' RACE reads using MiXCR and keeps one entry per CDR3 protein. The table lists 600,000 to 850,000 distinct CDR3 sequences, roughly 43% of them singletons. The entry originates in a study of blood T cells in healthy people across ages. Broader study findings: Significant beta diversity loss was already apparent by age about 39, declining roughly linearly.

This CDR3 has 18 residues. The ends were cut back, 3 bases at V and 0 bases at J, with 20 bases in the middle. Donors were systemically healthy Caucasian individuals from Russia aged about 6 to 95 years. The amount of total RNA extracted per sample was at least 5.5 micrograms. The chain links TRBV12-3 or TRBV12-4 to TRBJ2-5; D is perhaps TRBD1 or TRBD2 (5 bases each). Sequences were obtained from blood. This TCR derives from an older woman in good health. The CDR3 is CASSLRGRVHKYQETQYF. The CDR3 nucleotides read TGTGCCAGCAGTTTGAGGGGAAGGGTCCATAAGTACCAAGAGACCCAGTACTTC.